The 8 T cell receptor beta chains listed next were all sequenced from one sample in a study of vaccination effects on CD4 cells after COVID-19. Antigen-specific CD4+ T cells were expanded (with viral peptide pools) by the ViraFEST assay ahead of sequencing. A roughly 10-day culture period preceded the isolation of CD4+ T cells. Negative nucleocapsid antibody tests before and after vaccination confirmed no previous SARS-CoV-2 infection. Their antigens are not known. This table comes from immunoSEQ multiplex PCR, and its TCRdb copy is limited to in-frame clones, with some not included. The sample contains about 24,000 clones, about 76% of which appear only once. The source material was CD4+ T cells from PBMCs cultured with SARS-CoV-2 spike peptides, sampled before COVID-19 vaccination. Receptors originate from a human donor who received a COVID-19 vaccine.

The V and J genes are TRBV18 and TRBJ1-6; 8 bases fit TRBD1. The CDR3 consists of 14 residues. CDR1 and CDR2 from the germline V gene are KGHSH and LQKENI. Germline trimming cut 6 bases from V and 9 bases from J; bases unmatched to any gene: 7. CDR3 sequence (DNA): TGTGCCAGCTCCCCCAGAGACAGGGGTTCACCCCTCCACTTT. Residues: CASSPRDRGSPLHF.

The chain uses TRBV11-3 and TRBJ2-1; 12 nucleotides agree with TRBD1. V lost 1 base and J lost 10; bases outside the gene matches: 5. The germline V gene has CDR1 SGHNT and CDR2 YENEEA. This CDR3 comprises 15 residues. The DNA of the CDR3 is TGTGCCAGCAGCTTAGGGGGGACAGGGGGCCTGGAGCAGTTCTTC. Encoded protein: CASSLGGTGGLEQFF.

The gene calls are TRBV25-1 and TRBJ2-7; 11 nucleotides agree with TRBD1. CDR3 length: 15 residues. Germline V gene data show CDR1 as MGHDK and CDR2 as SYGVNS. The trim removed 3 bases at V and 6 bases at J, leaving 7 bases unmatched. The CDR3 nucleotides read TGTGCCAGCAGTGATCCGGGGACAGGGGGGCGCGAGCAGTACTTC. Protein product: CASSDPGTGGREQYF.

The rearrangement joins TRBV15 to TRBJ2-5; D is possibly TRBD2 (5 bases). The CDR3 totals 14 residues. The germline gives CDR1 LNHNV, CDR2 YYDKDF (reference sequence). Deletions cut 0 bases from V and 3 bases from J, with 8 bases between. CDR3 region: CATSRDPAEETQYF. The CDR3 nucleotides read TGTGCCACCAGCAGAGATCCAGCGGAAGAGACCCAGTACTTC.

V and J are TRBV27 and TRBJ2-5; TRBD1 matches at 7 bases. The CDR3 has 15 residues. Germline values: CDR1 MNHEY, CDR2 SMNVEV (reference sequence). Losses at the gene ends were 2 bases for V and 7 bases for J; bases not matched to a gene: 10. CDR3 nucleotides: TGTGCCAGCAGTTTAGAGGGGGCAATCGGCGGGACCCAGTACTTC. Encoded protein: CASSLEGAIGGTQYF.

The V call is TRBV10-3, the J call TRBJ2-2; 11 bases are a match to TRBD2. CDR3 length: 16 residues. Germline CDR1 and CDR2: ENHRY and SYGVKD. V shed 3 bases, J shed 2 bases, and the junction held 2 bases outside the gene matches. CDR3 nucleotides: TGTGCCATCAGTGACGGGACTAGCGGAAACACCGGGGAGCTGTTTTTT. This encodes CAISDGTSGNTGELFF.

The gene calls are TRBV10-3 and TRBJ1-1; a possible D gene is TRBD1 (6 bases). Germline CDR1 is ENHRY and CDR2 is SYGVKD. The V end was cut by 4 bases, the J end by 5 bases, with 11 bases between. The CDR3 has 13 residues. This chain's CDR3 is CAISGQGRTEAFF. Here the CDR3 DNA reads TGTGCCATCAGTGGTCAGGGGCGTACTGAAGCTTTCTTT.

The chain is built from TRBV3-1 (or the pseudogene TRBV3-2) and TRBJ2-7; D is ambiguous. CDR3 size: 13 residues. Germline V gives CDR1 LGHDT, CDR2 YNNKEL (reference sequence). Trimming shortened V by 0 bases and J by 5 bases, and 8 bases separated the two germline ends. The CDR3 DNA reads as TGTGCCAGCAGCCAAGATCCTCGCAACGAGCAGTACTTC. Protein product: CASSQDPRNEQYF.